One sample yielded the 14 T cell receptor beta chains listed below, sequenced in a study of shared clonotypes between healthy human individuals. Only in-frame clones appear in the TCRdb table, and some are missing; sequencing was by immunoSEQ multiplex PCR. The table shows approximately 940,000 clones, with 60% to 85% occurring only once. Sequenced material: memory CD4+ T cells sorted from blood. Subset reported: CD45RA-negative fraction. Receptors originate from a man younger than 30 in good health.

This clone has a single count. The chain combines TRBV6-5 with TRBJ1-2; 8 bases line up with TRBD1. Germline CDR1 reads MNHEY; CDR2 reads SVGAGI. The CDR3 loop spans 12 amino acids. With V trimmed by 6 bases and J by 8 bases, 5 bases remained unmatched. CDR3 DNA sequence: TGTGCCAGCAGACAGGGGGTACGGGGCTACACCTTC. Protein product: CASRQGVRGYTF.

CDR3 nucleotides: TGTGCCAGCAGTTACGGGACAGGGCTTATCGGAGAAAAACTGTTTTTT. It codes for CASSYGTGLIGEKLFF. The chain combines TRBV6-5 with TRBJ1-4; 9 bases are shared with TRBD1. The CDR3 sequence is 16 residues long. Trimming at V came to 2 bases and at J to 8 bases, leaving 9 bases not matched to a gene. Germline V gene data show CDR1 as MNHEY and CDR2 as SVGAGI.

In its sample, this clone was seen once. The chain couples TRBV6-5 to TRBJ1-1, with D uncertain. Per germline, CDR1 MNHEY and CDR2 SVGAGI. The CDR3 spans 14 residues. With 1 base removed from V and 0 bases from J, the gap between germline ends came to 6 bases. The CDR3 sequence is CASSYWGMNTEAFF. The CDR3 DNA reads as TGTGCCAGCAGTTACTGGGGTATGAACACTGAAGCTTTCTTT.

In DNA form, the CDR3 reads TGTGCCAGCAGCAAAGCCCGGGCCGTCGGTCGGTCGGATGAAAAACTGTTTTTT. Translated: CASSKARAVGRSDEKLFF. This sequence joins TRBV21-1 and TRBJ1-4. TRBV21-1 is an annotated pseudogene. The CDR3 runs 18 residues.

The V call is TRBV11-2, the J call TRBJ1-2, with TRBD1 matching 11 bases. The CDR3 covers 17 residues. The germline V gene encodes CDR1 SGHAT and CDR2 FQNNGV. V lost 5 bases to trimming and J lost 8 bases; unmatched junction nucleotides: 16. This CDR3 is CASSPLGGGQGAGGYTF. The CDR3 DNA follows: TGTGCCAGCAGCCCCCTTGGTGGAGGACAGGGGGCGGGAGGCTACACCTTC.

The chain has TRBV5-8 and TRBJ1-1, with D possibly being TRBD1 (6 bases). V gave up 4 bases and J gave up 4 bases, with 17 bases separating them. The CDR3 runs to 15 residues. The germline CDR1 and CDR2 sequences are SGHTS and YDEGEE. The CDR3 sequence: CASSPWQGQSTEAFF. The CDR3 DNA reads TGTGCCAGCAGCCCTTGGCAGGGGCAGAGCACTGAAGCTTTCTTT.

The gene calls are TRBV5-1 and TRBJ1-2, with TRBD1 identical over 12 bases. With 4 bases clipped from V and 3 bases from J, the junction kept 4 bases outside the gene matches. This CDR3 has 15 amino acids. Germline CDR1 is SGHRS and CDR2 is YFSETQ. The CDR3 coding sequence is TGCGCCAGCAGCGGAGGGACAGGGGGCGACTATGGCTACACCTTC. This encodes CASSGGTGGDYGYTF. The whole variable domain, remainder taken from reference TRBV5-1 and TRBJ1-2, is KAGVTQTPRYLIKTRGQQVTLSCSPISGHRSVSWYQQTPGQGLQFLFEYFSETQRNKGNFPGRFSGRQFSNSRSEMNVSTLELGDSALYLCASSGGTGGDYGYTFGSGTRLTVV.

The sample holds a few counts of this clone. The genes are TRBV2 and TRBJ2-6; TRBD2 might be the D (5 bases). The CDR3 consists of 17 residues. CDR1 and CDR2 (germline): SNHLY, FYNNEI. V dropped 4 bases and J dropped 4 bases, with 17 bases sitting between them. CDR3 loop: CASSARTASAGANVLTF. DNA of the CDR3: TGTGCCAGCAGTGCCCGGACTGCGTCCGCCGGGGCCAACGTCCTGACTTTC.

The rearrangement uses TRBV2 and TRBJ2-4; D unresolved. This CDR3 comprises 11 residues. CDR1 and CDR2 from the germline V gene are SNHLY and FYNNEI. V lost 6 bases and J 15 bases, leaving 15 bases between the germline ends. CDR3 in amino acids: CASSDLSLGYF. The CDR3 region has the DNA TGTGCCAGCAGCGACCTGAGTCTTGGGTACTTC.

The chain combines TRBV6-5 with TRBJ1-2; D gene ambiguous. The germline V and J ends were trimmed by 5 bases and 7 bases, with 8 bases remaining between them. The CDR3 runs 11 residues. Looked up from germline, CDR1 is MNHEY and CDR2 is SVGAGI. In DNA, the CDR3 is TGTGCCAGCAGTGGTAAAAGTGGCTACACCTTC. It specifies CASSGKSGYTF.

V usage is TRBV6-1 and J usage is TRBJ2-3, with 8 bases identical to TRBD1. Unmatched junction bases numbered 3, after V lost 6 bases and J lost 4 bases. The CDR3 covers 13 residues. Germline V lookup: CDR1 MNHNS, CDR2 SASEGT. CDR3 amino acids: CASSRGPADTQYF. CDR3 DNA: TGTGCCAGCAGCAGGGGGCCCGCAGATACGCAGTATTTT.

This CDR3 reads CAWRGDAGGTQYF. The CDR3 DNA is TGTGCCTGGAGAGGGGACGCGGGAGGGACCCAGTACTTC. The chain uses TRBV30 and TRBJ2-5, with 8 bases matching TRBD2. CDR3 length: 13 amino acids. Germline trimming cut 3 bases from V and 7 bases from J; bases unmatched to any gene: 7. Germline CDR1 reads GTSNPN; CDR2 reads SVGIG (reference sequence).

This clone has a single count. The V call is TRBV6-6, the J call TRBJ2-3; 10 nucleotides align to TRBD2. The CDR3 totals 15 residues. V trimming: 8 bases; J trimming: 3 bases; junction bases outside the gene matches: 8. Germline CDR1 MNHNY, CDR2 SVGAGI (reference sequence). Here the CDR3 reads CASLASGSGTDTQYF. In DNA, the CDR3 is TGTGCCAGCTTGGCTAGCGGGAGTGGGACAGATACGCAGTATTTT.

The chain carries TRBV7-2 and TRBJ2-1; 7 positions agree with TRBD2. The CDR3 contains 15 residues. From germline, CDR1 is SGHTA and CDR2 FQGNSA. Losses at the gene ends were 0 bases for V and 2 bases for J; bases not matched to a gene: 1. The CDR3 is CASSLASGAYNEQFF. DNA of the CDR3: TGTGCCAGCAGCTTAGCCAGCGGGGCCTACAATGAGCAGTTCTTC.